This TCR beta chain was identified during a study of regulatory T cells in long-lasting Graves disease. Study-wide points: Persistent patients had a count of shared public clonotypes (roughly 2,500) that exceeded that of new patients (around 1,000).

Note on this clonotype: The target antigen is unknown.

TCR beta libraries were built with iRepertoire HTBI primers and Arm-PCR of CDR3 regions. TCRdb ran MiXCR on the multiplex PCR reads and lists one entry per CDR3 protein. Among 400,000 to 550,000 distinct CDR3 sequences listed, approximately 15% were seen once. Indicated time point: newly diagnosed GD, antithyroid drugs for less than 3 months. PBMC-extracted RNA yielded the TCR library. An endocrinology department in Xi'an, China, recruited the patients. These data also featured in a second study, about T cells in Graves' hyperthyroidism and ophthalmopathy.

The receptor's source is a woman in her thirties with Graves disease. The material was peripheral blood mononuclear cells (PBMCs), obtained at new diagnosis, from a patient treated with antithyroid drugs.

CDR3 in DNA: TGTGCCACTCGTGGGGGACGGACGAACACCGGGGAGCTGTTTTTT. Translating it yields CATRGGRTNTGELFF. This sequence joins TRBV6-1 and TRBJ2-2, with D possibly called TRBD1 or TRBD2 (5 bases each). CDR1 and CDR2 (germline): MNHNS, SASEGT. Trimming cost V 10 bases and J 0 bases, with 15 bases left between them. The CDR3 loop spans 15 amino acids.